Detailed here is one T cell receptor beta chain. Germline loops: CDR1 LGHNT, CDR2 FRNRAP. V lost 2 bases and J lost 1; bases outside the gene matches: 12. The CDR3 totals 18 residues. Individuals aged about 18 to 89 years were recruited from fewer than 25 US areas. Grouping used clinical history reported by participants in a survey and questionnaire. Libraries were prepared by immunoSEQ multiplex PCR; TCRdb keeps only in-frame clonotypes and omits some of them. Here the sample spans under 200,000 clones, 80% being singletons. This sample was included in a study of blood T cell repertoires in COVID-19. Study-wide background: PBMCs, B-cell-depleted T cells, or T cells were the source of the cDNA or gDNA that made up the material.

Input material: PBMCs or T cells enriched from blood (not recorded which). This sequence was found in a woman between 55 and 75 years old who had recovered from COVID-19. The gene calls are TRBV12-5 and TRBJ2-7, with 9 nucleotides matching TRBD1. CDR3 sequence: CASGLTLTGTGTSYEQYF. The CDR3 DNA is TGTGCTAGTGGTTTGACGCTCACCGGGACAGGGACATCCTACGAGCAGTACTTC.